This T cell receptor (beta chain) came from a study of T-cell memory formation after mild COVID-19. V was pared by 1 base and J by 0 bases, with 7 bases between. This CDR3 region has 15 residues. In TCRdb, the 5' RACE reads were re-called with MiXCR into one record per CDR3 protein. The sample shows roughly 130,000 distinct CDR3 sequences, approximately 6.3% of them seen only once. About this clonotype itself: A much larger clone is a single base away; this may be a read error.

The chain is built from TRBV12-3 or TRBV12-4 and TRBJ2-1; no definite D call. The sequenced material came from PBMCs or a T cell subset sorted from them (not recorded which). This sequence originates from an adult woman who had mild COVID-19 (a few samples of this study predate the infection). Cell type and time point are not known. Here the CDR3 DNA reads TGTGCCAGCAGTTTAGGAGTGCCCTCCTACAATGAGCAGTTCTTC. Encoded protein: CASSLGVPSYNEQFF.